This T cell receptor beta chain came from a study of Graves' ophthalmopathy and Graves' hyperthyroidism. Amplified material comprised TCR beta CDR3 regions derived from RNA transcripts. The authors performed first-round RT-PCR with HTBI primers and then a second-round multiplex PCR. TCRdb fed the multiplex PCR reads into MiXCR, producing one record per CDR3 protein. The table shows roughly 700,000 distinct CDR3 sequences, with around 40% occurring only once. As the starting material, around 10 ml of fresh peripheral blood yielded the PBMCs. The CDR3 length is 11 residues. V was cut by 6 bases and J by 6 bases, with 12 bases left in between. Germline CDR1 and CDR2: SQVTM and ANQGSEA.

The sequenced sample consisted of peripheral blood. This chain connects TRBV29-1 to TRBJ2-7; D gene ambiguous. This TCR derives from an adult man with Graves' ophthalmopathy. The CDR3 nucleotides are TGCAGCGTGATCAGCTCGAGCGAGCAGTACTTC. As protein: CSVISSSEQYF.